Included here is one TCR beta chain sequence, with context. Its target is unknown. The primer mix had 60 Vbeta and 13 Jbeta primers. Here immunoSEQ multiplex PCR was the method, and the copy in TCRdb shows in-frame clones only, minus some. The data contain 150,000 or so clones, approximately 73% of them singletons. This CDR3 is built from 15 residues. Trimming stripped 8 bases from V and 2 bases from J, with 15 bases between. Germline loops: CDR1 MNHEY, CDR2 SVGAGI. This specimen belongs to a study of cytomegalovirus exposure and HLA in healthy donors. The study's findings and limits: Later on, an analysis tied 18,000 or so TCR beta sequences to HLA alleles at 0.05 false discovery rate. It was confirmed in vitro that three of the CMV-associated chains were specific for CMV antigens. Later on, a genetic analysis was performed. It linked a missense variant in DCLRE1C with V- and J-gene trimming of TCR beta.

V and J are TRBV6-5 and TRBJ1-4, with a weak D call TRBD1 (6 bases). The sequencing input was PBMCs. The source is a woman aged 18-29 years in good health and CMV-seronegative. CDR3 residues: CASGLQGSTNEKLFF. The CDR3 coding sequence is TGTGCCAGCGGATTACAGGGCTCGACTAATGAAAAACTGTTTTTT.